A selection of T cell receptor beta chains follows, all from one sample in a study of blood T cell repertoires in COVID-19. The protocol was immunoSEQ multiplex PCR, while the TCRdb copy is restricted to in-frame clones and leaves out a portion. Of 390,000 or so clones in the sample, 86% were seen once. Input material: peripheral blood. These receptors came from a woman in her 30s with active or convalescent COVID-19. CDR3s include the opening cysteine and the closing phenylalanine or tryptophan. A D gene is named only where the DNA matches it firmly. Clone size appears in some rows only: once, few, many, or a class for an expanded clone.

D gene	V gene	J gene	clone size	CDR3 protein	CDR3 DNA
TRBD2	TRBV11-1	TRBJ2-1	NA	CASSLGEGGPQFF	TGTGCCAGCAGCTTAGGGGAGGGAGGTCCGCAGTTCTTC
TRBD1	TRBV27	TRBJ2-7	NA	CASRKVDRAYEQYF	TGTGCCAGCAGAAAGGTGGACAGGGCCTACGAGCAGTACTTC
NA	TRBV4-1	TRBJ2-7	NA	CASSQGYSYEQYF	TGCGCCAGCAGCCAAGGGTACAGCTACGAGCAGTACTTC
TRBD2	TRBV9	TRBJ2-1	NA	CASSAELAEDYNEQFF	TGTGCCAGCAGCGCCGAACTAGCGGAAGATTACAATGAGCAGTTCTTC
NA	TRBV10-3	TRBJ2-3	NA	CAITSSTDTQYF	TGTGCCATCACGTCTAGCACAGATACGCAGTATTTT
NA	TRBV18	TRBJ1-5	NA	CASSLGVEQPQHF	TGTGCCAGCTCACTAGGGGTGGAGCAGCCCCAGCATTTT
NA	TRBV24-1	TRBJ2-2	NA	CATSDLTGELFF	TGTGCCACCAGTGACCTCACCGGGGAGCTGTTTTTT
NA	TRBV7-2	TRBJ2-2	NA	CASSPPLATGELFF	TGTGCCAGCAGCCCCCCTTTGGCTACCGGGGAGCTGTTTTTT
NA	TRBV5-1	TRBJ2-7	NA	CASSALTGFVSYEQYF	TGCGCCAGCAGCGCTCTTACAGGGTTCGTTTCCTACGAGCAGTACTTC
NA	TRBV20-1	TRBJ1-2	NA	CSATLGDGYTF	TGCAGTGCGACGCTAGGGGATGGCTACACCTTC
NA	TRBV7-9	TRBJ2-7	NA	CASSLAQSYEQYF	TGTGCCAGCAGCTTAGCACAGTCCTACGAGCAGTACTTC
TRBD2	TRBV28	TRBJ2-3	NA	CASRLAAGTDTQYF	TGTGCCAGCAGACTAGCGGCTGGCACAGATACGCAGTATTTT
NA	TRBV27	TRBJ2-1	NA	CASSLWAGTGEQFF	TGTGCCAGCAGTTTATGGGCGGGGACCGGTGAGCAGTTCTTC
NA	TRBV7-2	TRBJ2-1	NA	CASSSPGEAGQGSYNEQFF	TGTGCCAGCAGCTCCCCAGGTGAAGCGGGACAAGGGTCGTACAATGAGCAGTTCTTC
NA	TRBV5-1	TRBJ2-1	NA	CASSTGTEKFF	TGCGCCAGCAGCACAGGGACGGAAAAGTTCTTC
NA	TRBV3-1/TRBV3-2	TRBJ1-1	NA	CASSQDHNRVGTEAFF	TGTGCCAGCAGCCAAGATCATAACAGGGTCGGAACTGAAGCTTTCTTT
NA	TRBV29-1	TRBJ1-1	NA	CSVGDPRVDTEAFF	TGCAGCGTTGGAGACCCCAGGGTGGATACTGAAGCTTTCTTT
NA	TRBV7-9	TRBJ1-1	few	CASSLAGLAGDEAFF	TGTGCCAGCAGCTTAGCGGGTTTGGCGGGGGACGAAGCTTTCTTT
NA	TRBV19	TRBJ1-1	once	CASSSGTEAFF	TGTGCCAGTAGCAGCGGGACTGAAGCTTTCTTT
NA	TRBV10-3	TRBJ2-2	NA	CAISRSSSDTGELFF	TGTGCCATCTCCCGGAGCAGTAGCGACACCGGGGAGCTGTTTTTT
TRBD1	TRBV18	TRBJ2-3	NA	CASSPDRGGQYF	TGTGCCAGCTCACCGGACAGGGGTGGGCAGTATTTT
TRBD2	TRBV10-3	TRBJ2-7	NA	CAISEPGHGGDPSSYEQYF	TGTGCCATCAGTGAGCCCGGGCACGGGGGGGACCCGAGCTCCTACGAGCAGTACTTC
TRBD1	TRBV29-1	TRBJ2-3	NA	CSVEGTGVADTQYF	TGCAGCGTAGAAGGGACAGGGGTGGCAGATACGCAGTATTTT
NA	TRBV5-1	TRBJ1-6	once	CASSSQGDNSPLHF	TGCGCCAGCAGCTCACAGGGAGATAATTCACCCCTCCACTTT
TRBD1	TRBV18	TRBJ1-4	NA	CASTLQGTTNEKLFF	TGTGCCAGCACCTTACAGGGGACAACTAATGAAAAACTGTTTTTT
NA	TRBV29-1	TRBJ1-5	NA	CSVEVASNQPQHF	TGCAGCGTTGAAGTGGCAAGCAATCAGCCCCAGCATTTT
TRBD1	TRBV5-1	TRBJ2-6	once	CASSSQGQVTGANVLTF	TGCGCCAGCAGCTCACAAGGACAGGTAACGGGGGCCAACGTCCTGACTTTC
NA	TRBV27	TRBJ1-2	NA	CASSLSSGYYGYTF	TGTGCCAGCAGTTTGTCCAGCGGCTACTATGGCTACACCTTC
TRBD2	TRBV29-1	TRBJ2-5	NA	CSVEVAGYILQETQYF	TGCAGCGTTGAGGTAGCGGGATATATCCTCCAAGAGACCCAGTACTTC
NA	TRBV7-9	TRBJ2-7	NA	CASSPQGDDSYEQYF	TGTGCCAGCAGCCCCCAGGGTGATGACTCCTACGAGCAGTACTTC
NA	TRBV5-1	TRBJ2-2	NA	CASSDTTGNTGELFF	TGCGCCAGCAGCGATACGACAGGGAACACCGGGGAGCTGTTTTTT
NA	TRBV3-1/TRBV3-2	TRBJ1-3	NA	CASSQGGSGNTIYF	TGTGCCAGCAGCCAAGGAGGGAGTGGAAACACCATATATTTT
NA	TRBV19	TRBJ2-3	NA	CASTLGLRDTDTQYF	TGTGCCAGTACCCTGGGACTGCGGGACACAGATACGCAGTATTTT
TRBD1	TRBV2	TRBJ2-7	NA	CASTRQGAYEQYF	TGTGCCAGCACACGACAGGGGGCCTACGAGCAGTACTTC
NA	TRBV11-2	TRBJ2-3	once	CASSLVPSTDTQYF	TGTGCCAGCAGCTTAGTCCCTAGCACAGATACGCAGTATTTT
NA	TRBV3-1/TRBV3-2	TRBJ1-2	NA	CASSQLTTSANYGYTF	TGTGCCAGCAGCCAATTGACAACGTCCGCTAACTATGGCTACACCTTC
NA	TRBV5-6	TRBJ1-6	NA	CASSFIRGTDSPLHF	TGTGCCAGCAGCTTCATAAGAGGAACGGATTCACCCCTCCACTTT
NA	TRBV12-5	TRBJ2-7	NA	CASGLGIGEVVDEQYF	TGTGCTAGTGGTTTGGGGATAGGGGAGGTAGTGGACGAGCAGTACTTC
NA	TRBV5-1	TRBJ2-3	NA	CASSSSDTQYF	TGCGCCAGCAGCTCTTCAGATACGCAGTATTTT
NA	TRBV2	TRBJ2-1	once	CAGWEAEGTNEQFF	TGTGCCGGGTGGGAGGCGGAGGGGACCAATGAGCAGTTCTTC
TRBD1	TRBV5-1	TRBJ2-7	few	CASSLGQGSYEQYF	TGCGCCAGCAGCTTGGGACAGGGTTCCTACGAGCAGTACTTC
TRBD1	TRBV18	TRBJ2-3	NA	CASSAGRQGPSTDTQYF	TGTGCCAGCTCAGCTGGACGACAGGGACCAAGCACAGATACGCAGTATTTT